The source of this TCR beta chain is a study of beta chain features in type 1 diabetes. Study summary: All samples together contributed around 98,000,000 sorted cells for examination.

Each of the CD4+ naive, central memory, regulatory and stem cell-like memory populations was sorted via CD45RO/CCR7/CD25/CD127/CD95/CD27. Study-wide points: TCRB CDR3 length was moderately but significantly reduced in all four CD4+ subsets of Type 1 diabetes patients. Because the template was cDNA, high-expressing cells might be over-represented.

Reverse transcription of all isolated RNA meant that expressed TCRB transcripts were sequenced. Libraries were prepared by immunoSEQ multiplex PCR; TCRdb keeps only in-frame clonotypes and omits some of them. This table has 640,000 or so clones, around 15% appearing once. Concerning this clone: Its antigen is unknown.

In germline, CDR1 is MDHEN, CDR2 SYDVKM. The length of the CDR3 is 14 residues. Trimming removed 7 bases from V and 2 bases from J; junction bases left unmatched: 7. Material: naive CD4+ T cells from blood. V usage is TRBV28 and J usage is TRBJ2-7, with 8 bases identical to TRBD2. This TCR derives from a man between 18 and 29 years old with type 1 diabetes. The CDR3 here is CASITGGATYEQYF. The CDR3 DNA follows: TGTGCCAGCATCACCGGGGGGGCAACCTACGAGCAGTACTTC.